The present T cell receptor (beta chain) was sequenced within a study of identical twins. Healthy Caucasians made up all donors. Whole-study results and caveats: Because invariant MAIT and iNKT cells could be present, zero-insertion analyses could be partly confounded.

Unique molecular identifiers were present on cDNA, and template switching added a universal primer site. TCRdb analysed the 5' RACE reads with MiXCR anew, one entry per CDR3 protein. The data show about 890,000 distinct CDR3 sequences, 9% to 15% seen once. On this clonotype itself: Antigen specificity is unknown. A read error may produce the germline difference seen at one junction end.

The V gene's germline CDR1 is SGDLS and CDR2 YYNGEE. The CDR3 runs to 14 residues. Separately, the same data were catalogued under a study of yellow fever vaccine responses in identical twins.

The chain links TRBV9 to TRBJ1-5; no clear D. This TCR derives from a woman aged 18-30 years in good health. Sequences were obtained from PBMCs. Here the CDR3 reads CASSVGSSNQPQHF. For the CDR3, the DNA is TGTGCCAGCAGCGTTGGGAGTAGCAATCAGCCACAGCATTTT.